This T cell receptor beta chain came from a study of T cells in Graves' hyperthyroidism and ophthalmopathy. General study points: Blood also held most thyroid clonotypes expanded beyond 0.001.

About this clonotype itself: Its specificity is unknown.

From RNA transcripts, TCR beta CDR3 regions were amplified. Carried out on the TCR CDR3, a first-round RT-PCR used the HTBI primer set. TCRdb ran MiXCR on the multiplex PCR reads and lists one entry per CDR3 protein. The data contain hundreds of thousands of distinct CDR3 sequences, about a fifth of them singletons. The V end was cut by 7 bases, the J end by 1 base, with 13 bases between. Germline V lookup: CDR1 SGHVS, CDR2 FNYEAQ. There are 14 residues in the CDR3. The receptor's source is a woman aged 18-35 years with Graves' hyperthyroidism. V and J are TRBV7-6 and TRBJ1-1, with D uncertain. The specimen sequenced was blood. The CDR3: CASNICGGNTEAFF. The DNA of the CDR3 is TGTGCCAGCAACATTTGTGGTGGGAACACTGAAGCTTTCTTT.